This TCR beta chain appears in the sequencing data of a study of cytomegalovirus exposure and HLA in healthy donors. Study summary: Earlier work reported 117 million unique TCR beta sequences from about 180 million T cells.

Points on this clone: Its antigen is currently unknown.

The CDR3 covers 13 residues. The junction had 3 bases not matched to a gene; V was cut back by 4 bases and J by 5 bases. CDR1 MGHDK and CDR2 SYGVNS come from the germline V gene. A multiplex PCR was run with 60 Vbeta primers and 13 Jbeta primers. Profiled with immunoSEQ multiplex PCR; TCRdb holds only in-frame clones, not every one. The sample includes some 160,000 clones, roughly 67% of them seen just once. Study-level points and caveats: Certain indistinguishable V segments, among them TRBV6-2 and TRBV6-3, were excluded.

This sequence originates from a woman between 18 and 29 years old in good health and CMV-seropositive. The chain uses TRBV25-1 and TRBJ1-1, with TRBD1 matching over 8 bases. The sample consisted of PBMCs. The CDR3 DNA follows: TGTGCCAGCAGTGCAGGGGGCCGTACTGAAGCTTTCTTT. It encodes CASSAGGRTEAFF.